These 8 T cell receptor beta chains were all obtained from the same sample, sequenced in a study of glioma-infiltrating T cells after dendritic cell vaccination. The time point was: after dendritic cell vaccination, including at tumor progression/relapse. The table came from immunoSEQ multiplex PCR; TCRdb's copy has only in-frame clones and leaves some out. Of over 75,000 clones detected, over 75% appear once; the ten largest clones hold over 2%. Sequenced here: blood, sampled after dendritic cell vaccination. The receptor set was obtained from a human donor with glioblastoma.

This clone has just a few counts. The chain combines TRBV9 with TRBJ1-1, with TRBD1 matching 9 bases. The CDR3 length is 15 residues. The germline V gene encodes CDR1 SGDLS and CDR2 YYNGEE. V shed 0 bases, J shed 5 bases, and the junction held 5 bases outside the gene matches. CDR3 amino acids: CASSVGGQGRTEAFF. CDR3 DNA: TGTGCCAGCAGCGTAGGGGGACAGGGACGGACTGAAGCTTTCTTT.

In this sample, this clone turned up a few times. The V gene is TRBV11-1, the J gene TRBJ2-4; 7 nucleotides align to TRBD1. V trimming: 5 bases; J trimming: 1 base; junction bases outside the gene matches: 5. CDR3 size: 15 residues. In germline, CDR1 is SGHAT, CDR2 FQDESV (reference sequence). The CDR3 DNA follows: TGTGCCAGCAGCCGCACACAGGGGGCCAAAAACATTCAGTACTTC. Its protein product is CASSRTQGAKNIQYF.

The rearrangement joins TRBV7-2 to TRBJ2-7; D is possibly TRBD2 (6 bases). Per the germline V gene, CDR1 is SGHTA and CDR2 is FQGNSA. The ends were cut back, 4 bases at V and 1 base at J, with 17 bases in the middle. There are 16 residues in the CDR3. The CDR3 loop reads CASSSGVLAYSYEQYV. In nucleotides, the CDR3 is TGTGCCAGCAGCTCGGGGGTCCTAGCGTATTCCTACGAGCAGTACGTC.

V is TRBV6-1 and J is TRBJ2-6; a possible D gene is TRBD1 (6 bases). V lost 7 bases to trimming and J lost 0 bases, with 10 bases between them. CDR3 length: 15 residues. Per germline, CDR1 MNHNS and CDR2 SASEGT. The CDR3 reads CASTGAFSGANVLTF. As DNA, the CDR3 is TGTGCCAGCACAGGGGCCTTCTCTGGGGCCAACGTCCTGACTTTC.

The chain carries TRBV18 and TRBJ1-3; weak D call: TRBD1 (6 bases). The ends were cut back, 3 bases at V and 2 bases at J, with 14 bases in the middle. The CDR3 spans 16 residues. Germline-derived CDR1 and CDR2 are KGHSH and LQKENI. The chain's CDR3 is CASSPNSRGTGNTIYF. CDR3 bases: TGTGCCAGCTCACCCAATTCCAGGGGTACTGGAAACACCATATATTTT.

The chain combines TRBV2 with TRBJ2-2; a weak D match, TRBD2 (5 bases). Trimming took off 7 bases at V and 0 bases at J, with 15 bases between the two ends. This CDR3 has 16 amino acids. Germline loops: CDR1 SNHLY, CDR2 FYNNEI. The CDR3 bases are TGTGCCAGCACCCTCGGGGTCTTAGCGAACACCGGGGAGCTGTTTTTT. Its protein is CASTLGVLANTGELFF.

The chain employs TRBV10-3 and TRBJ1-1; 7 nucleotides agree with TRBD1. The CDR3 runs to 15 residues. CDR1 and CDR2 (germline): ENHRY, SYGVKD. Germline trimming cut 6 bases from V and 4 bases from J; bases unmatched to any gene: 11. In DNA, the CDR3 is TGTGCCATCAGGGGCGATCACAGGGGTCTCACTGAAGCTTTCTTT. Protein: CAIRGDHRGLTEAFF.

CDR3 sequence reads: CASSDNRAFGQPQHF. As DNA, the CDR3 is TGTGCCAGCAGTGATAACAGGGCTTTTGGTCAGCCCCAGCATTTT. This sequence joins TRBV25-1 and TRBJ1-5; possibly TRBD1 for D (6 bases). The CDR3 is made up of 15 amino acids. With 3 bases removed from V and 6 bases from J, the gap between germline ends came to 15 bases. Germline-derived CDR1 and CDR2 are MGHDK and SYGVNS.